This T cell receptor (beta chain) was profiled in a study of blood T cell repertoires in COVID-19. The overall study: Collection of acute and convalescent COVID-19 samples took place in the United States, Italy and Spain. The analysed material was cDNA or gDNA that came from T cells, B-cell-depleted T cells, or PBMCs.

The length of the CDR3 is 19 residues. V shed 2 bases and J 2 bases; nucleotides not matched to a gene: 16. The V gene's germline CDR1 is SGHRS and CDR2 YFSETQ. Original data processing: Reference gene primers were amplified, and this amplification served to estimate nucleated cell counts. Repertoires were generated with immunoSEQ multiplex PCR, while TCRdb's copy carries only in-frame clones and drops some. V, J and clone size were drawn from that table, and D and trimming were deduced from the DNA. This table has about 310,000 clones, almost 90% appearing once. Grouping used clinical history reported by participants in a survey and questionnaire.

The source material was PBMCs or T cells enriched from blood (not recorded which). This sequence joins TRBV5-1 and TRBJ2-7; 10 bases align to TRBD2. The receptor comes from a woman between 18 and 29 years old with acute COVID-19. The CDR3 bases are TGCGCCAGCAGCTTTGGGCCTGGTCTAGCGGGAGCGCGTACCTACGAGCAGTACTTC. Amino acids: CASSFGPGLAGARTYEQYF.